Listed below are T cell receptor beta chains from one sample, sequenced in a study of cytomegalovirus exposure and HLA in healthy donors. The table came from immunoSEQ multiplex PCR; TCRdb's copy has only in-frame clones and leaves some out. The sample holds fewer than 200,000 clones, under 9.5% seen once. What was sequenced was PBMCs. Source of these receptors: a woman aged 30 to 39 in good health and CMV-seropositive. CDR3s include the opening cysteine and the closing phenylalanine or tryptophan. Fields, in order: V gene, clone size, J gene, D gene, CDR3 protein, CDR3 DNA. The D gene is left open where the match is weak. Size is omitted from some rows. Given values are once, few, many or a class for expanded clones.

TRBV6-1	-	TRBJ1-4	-	CASRLQGYNEKLFF	TGTGCCAGCAGGTTACAGGGATATAATGAAAAACTGTTTTTT
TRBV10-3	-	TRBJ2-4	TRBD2	CAISRGGVKNIQYF	TGTGCCATCTCAAGGGGAGGGGTCAAAAACATTCAGTACTTC
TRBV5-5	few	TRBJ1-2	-	CASSYSLGGTGYGYTF	TGTGCCAGCAGTTACTCGTTGGGGGGGACGGGCTATGGCTACACCTTC
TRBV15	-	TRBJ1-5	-	CATSRQGGQPQHF	TGTGCCACCAGCAGACAGGGTGGCCAGCCCCAGCATTTT
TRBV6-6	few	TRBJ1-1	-	CASSYPSVLGTEAFF	TGTGCCAGCAGTTACCCTAGTGTGCTTGGGACTGAAGCTTTCTTT
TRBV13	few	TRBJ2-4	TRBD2	CASSSRTSAAKNIQYF	TGTGCCAGCAGCTCCCGGACTAGCGCAGCCAAAAACATTCAGTACTTC
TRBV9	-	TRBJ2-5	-	CASSVVGGPGETQYF	TGTGCCAGCAGCGTAGTGGGGGGACCGGGGGAGACCCAGTACTTC
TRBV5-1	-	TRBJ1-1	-	CASSVEGGTEAFF	TGCGCCAGCAGCGTGGAAGGGGGCACTGAAGCTTTCTTT
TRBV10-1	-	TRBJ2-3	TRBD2	CASSELAGRTDTQYF	TGCGCCAGCAGTGAGCTAGCGGGGCGCACAGATACGCAGTATTTT
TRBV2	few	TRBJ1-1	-	CARSEQQEVIF	TGTGCCAGAAGTGAGCAGCAGGAGGTAATCTTT
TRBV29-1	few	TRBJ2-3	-	CSVEDLRRDGRDTQYF	TGCAGCGTTGAAGATCTCAGACGCGATGGGAGGGATACGCAGTATTTT
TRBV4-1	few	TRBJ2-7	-	CASSLRTGNNYEQYF	TGCGCCAGCAGCCTTCGTACAGGAAACAATTACGAGCAGTACTTC
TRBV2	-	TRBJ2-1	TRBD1	CASSVTQGALGNEQFF	TGTGCCAGCAGTGTTACACAGGGGGCCCTGGGCAATGAGCAGTTCTTC
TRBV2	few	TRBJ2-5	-	CASRIDPGEQETQYF	TGTGCCAGCAGGATTGACCCCGGAGAGCAAGAGACCCAGTACTTC
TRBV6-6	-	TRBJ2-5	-	CASSYGGGRTETQYF	TGTGCCAGCAGCTATGGGGGCGGGAGAACAGAGACCCAGTACTTC
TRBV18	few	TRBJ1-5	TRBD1	CASSPGTGYQPQHF	TGTGCCAGCTCACCGGGGACAGGGTATCAGCCCCAGCATTTT
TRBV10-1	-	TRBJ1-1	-	CASSESRRGVPLFQMNTEAFF	TGCGCCAGCAGTGAGTCCCGACGGGGGGTGCCTCTTTTTCAGATGAACACTGAAGCTTTCTTT
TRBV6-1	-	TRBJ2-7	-	CASIRGGSYEQYF	TGTGCCAGCATAAGGGGAGGTTCCTACGAGCAGTACTTC
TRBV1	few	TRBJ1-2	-	CTSSHSSARFNGYTF	TGCACCAGCAGCCACTCCTCGGCCAGGTTTAATGGCTACACCTTC
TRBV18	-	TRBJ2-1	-	CASSPWIGDYNEQFF	TGTGCCAGCTCACCATGGATCGGGGATTACAATGAGCAGTTCTTC
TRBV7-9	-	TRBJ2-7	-	CASSFTGSSTEQYF	TGTGCCAGCAGCTTCACAGGGTCAAGTACCGAGCAGTACTTC
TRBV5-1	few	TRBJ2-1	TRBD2	CASSSLAGRYNEQFF	TGCGCCAGCAGCTCTCTAGCGGGAAGATACAATGAGCAGTTCTTC
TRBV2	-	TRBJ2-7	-	CASSDHSRGRYEQYF	TGTGCCAGCAGTGATCATTCCAGGGGACGCTACGAGCAGTACTTC
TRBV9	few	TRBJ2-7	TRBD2	CASSVEGAGGYEQYF	TGTGCCAGCAGCGTAGAAGGGGCGGGGGGCTACGAGCAGTACTTC
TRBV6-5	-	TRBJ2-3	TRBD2	CASSSRLLAGPDTQYF	TGTGCCAGCAGTTCCCGACTCTTAGCGGGTCCAGATACGCAGTATTTT
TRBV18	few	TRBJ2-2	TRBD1	CASRLDRGRDTGELFF	TGTGCCAGCCGCCTTGACAGGGGAAGGGACACCGGGGAGCTGTTTTTT
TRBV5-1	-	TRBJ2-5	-	CASSLTLQGRETQYF	TGCGCCAGCAGCTTGACCCTACAGGGTAGGGAGACCCAGTACTTC
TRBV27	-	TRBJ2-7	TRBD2	CASSLHPGTSGAQQYF	TGTGCCAGCAGTCTCCACCCCGGGACTAGCGGGGCACAGCAGTACTTC
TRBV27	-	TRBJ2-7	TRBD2	CASRSPRGGSGSLYEQYF	TGTGCCAGCAGATCACCACGAGGAGGGAGCGGGAGCCTCTACGAGCAGTACTTC
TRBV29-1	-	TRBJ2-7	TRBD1	CSVRTGYEQYF	TGCAGCGTTAGGACAGGTTACGAGCAGTACTTC
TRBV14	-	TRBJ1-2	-	CASSPYLGAGYTF	TGTGCCAGCAGCCCGTATTTGGGGGCCGGCTACACCTTC
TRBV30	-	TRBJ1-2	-	CAWSRRGPSGYTF	TGTGCCTGGAGTAGAAGAGGCCCGTCTGGCTACACCTTC
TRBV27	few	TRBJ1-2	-	CASSLSRLRTENYGYTF	TGTGCCAGCAGTTTATCGCGTTTAAGGACAGAAAACTATGGCTACACCTTC
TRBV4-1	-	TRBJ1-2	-	CASSQAPGLNPLMGYGYTF	TGCGCCAGCAGCCAAGCTCCGGGGTTAAATCCTCTCATGGGATATGGCTACACCTTC
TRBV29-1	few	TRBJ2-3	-	CSVQRQIFTDTQYF	TGCAGCGTTCAGCGGCAGATCTTTACAGATACGCAGTATTTT
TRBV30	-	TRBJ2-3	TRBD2	CAWSMTSGSLDTQYF	TGTGCCTGGTCTATGACTAGCGGGAGTCTCGATACGCAGTATTTT
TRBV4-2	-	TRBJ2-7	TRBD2	CASSLAGPAGVHEQYF	TGTGCCAGCAGCCTCGCGGGACCAGCGGGAGTCCACGAGCAGTACTTC
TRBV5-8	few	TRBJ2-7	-	CASSLAATEQYF	TGTGCCAGCAGCTTGGCCGCGACTGAGCAGTACTTC
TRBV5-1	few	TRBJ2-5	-	CASSDRPEGTQYF	TGCGCCAGCTCCGACAGGCCCGAGGGGACCCAGTACTTC
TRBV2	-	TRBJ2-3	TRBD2	CASRVGLAEADTQYF	TGTGCCAGCAGAGTAGGACTAGCGGAAGCAGATACGCAGTATTTT
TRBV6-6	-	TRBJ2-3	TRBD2	CASSSTSGTTDTQYF	TGTGCCAGCAGTTCGACTAGCGGGACCACAGATACGCAGTATTTT
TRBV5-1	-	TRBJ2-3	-	CASSLERVPDTQYF	TGCGCCAGCAGCTTGGAACGGGTTCCAGATACGCAGTATTTT
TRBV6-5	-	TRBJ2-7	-	CASSPSGTVYEQYF	TGTGCCAGCAGTCCCTCCGGGACTGTCTACGAGCAGTACTTC
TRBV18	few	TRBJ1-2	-	CASSPSMGRTAGYGYTF	TGTGCCAGCTCACCAAGTATGGGGCGAACAGCGGGCTATGGCTACACCTTC
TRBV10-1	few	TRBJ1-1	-	CASSEGAGWDTEAFF	TGCGCCAGCAGTGAAGGGGCCGGATGGGACACTGAAGCTTTCTTT
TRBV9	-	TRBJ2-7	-	CASSGRSSYEQYF	TGTGCCAGCAGCGGACGGAGCTCCTACGAGCAGTACTTC
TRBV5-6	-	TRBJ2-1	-	CASSLLSLFNEQFF	TGTGCCAGCAGCTTGTTGTCCCTATTCAATGAGCAGTTCTTC
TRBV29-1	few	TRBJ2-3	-	CSVEGTGDTQYF	TGCAGCGTTGAAGGCACAGGGGATACGCAGTATTTT
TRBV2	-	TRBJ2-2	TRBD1	CASTRDRNTGELFF	TGTGCCAGCACCCGGGACAGGAACACCGGGGAGCTGTTTTTT
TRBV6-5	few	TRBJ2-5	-	CASSYAETLQETQYF	TGTGCCAGCAGTTATGCGGAAACCCTCCAAGAGACCCAGTACTTC
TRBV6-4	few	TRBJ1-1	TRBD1	CASSPGTVNTEAFF	TGTGCCAGCAGTCCCGGGACAGTTAACACTGAAGCTTTCTTT
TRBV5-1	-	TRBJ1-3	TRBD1	CASSLAGGAGNTIYF	TGCGCCAGCAGCCTCGCAGGGGGAGCCGGAAACACCATATATTTT
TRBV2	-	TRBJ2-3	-	CASSVGGYGVDTQYF	TGTGCCAGCAGTGTGGGGGGATACGGGGTAGATACGCAGTATTTT
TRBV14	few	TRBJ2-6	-	CASSPTRDSGANVLTF	TGTGCCAGCAGTCCAACCAGGGACTCTGGGGCCAACGTCCTGACTTTC
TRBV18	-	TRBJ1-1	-	CASSPGEGGPSTEAFF	TGTGCCAGCTCACCGGGGGAGGGGGGTCCGAGCACTGAAGCTTTCTTT
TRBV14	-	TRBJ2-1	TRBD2	CASSQLAGVSREQFF	TGTGCCAGCAGCCAACTAGCGGGAGTATCGCGGGAGCAGTTCTTC
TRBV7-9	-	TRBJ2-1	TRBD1	CASSTRQGQDEQFF	TGTGCCAGCAGCACCCGACAGGGGCAGGATGAGCAGTTCTTC
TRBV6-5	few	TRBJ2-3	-	CASSFRLGSTDTQYF	TGTGCCAGCAGTTTTCGACTAGGCAGCACAGATACGCAGTATTTT
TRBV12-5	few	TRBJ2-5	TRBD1	CASGPMGQRETQYF	TGTGCTAGTGGTCCAATGGGACAGAGAGAGACCCAGTACTTC